This entry lists 26 T cell receptor beta chains sequenced from one sample in a study of T cell responses to AZD1222 COVID-19 vaccine. The table came from immunoSEQ multiplex PCR; TCRdb's copy has only in-frame clones and leaves some out. Of some 150,000 clones listed, approximately 95% were seen once; the top ten hold more than 0.7%. Source: peripheral blood, taken on day 0 of MenACWY control vaccination. These TCRs come from an adult in good health.

This clone came up once. This chain joins TRBV4-3 and TRBJ2-2, with D perhaps matching TRBD2 (6 bases). The V and J ends lost 3 bases and 5 bases respectively, with 13 bases between them. This CDR3 has 15 amino acids. Germline CDR1 LGHNA, CDR2 YSLEER. The CDR3 region has the DNA TGCGCCAGCAGCCATCGGGCGGGGAGTACCGGGGAGCTGTTTTTT. This codes for CASSHRAGSTGELFF.

The J gene is TRBJ1-1, the V gene TRBV5-1; tentatively, D is TRBD1 (6 bases). The CDR3 covers 14 residues. V lost 0 bases and J lost 5, with 11 bases in between. Germline V lookup: CDR1 SGHRS, CDR2 YFSETQ. The CDR3 DNA reads TGCGCCAGCAGCTTGGGGCCTAGGGGGACTGAAGCTTTCTTT. Its translation: CASSLGPRGTEAFF. The variable domain in full, completed from reference TRBV5-1 and TRBJ1-1, reads KAGVTQTPRYLIKTRGQQVTLSCSPISGHRSVSWYQQTPGQGLQFLFEYFSETQRNKGNFPGRFSGRQFSNSRSEMNVSTLELGDSALYLCASSLGPRGTEAFFGQGTRLTVV.

The chain uses TRBV7-3 and TRBJ2-1; D unclear. CDR3 size: 13 residues. V was cut by 2 bases and J by 5 bases, with 7 bases left in between. Germline values: CDR1 SGHTA, CDR2 FQGTGA. The CDR3 region is CASSLGQDNEQFF. The CDR3, as DNA: TGTGCCAGCAGCTTAGGGCAGGACAATGAGCAGTTCTTC.

The chain combines TRBV25-1 with TRBJ1-1; no clear D. The CDR3 contains 12 residues. V was shortened by 1 base and J by 11 bases, with 11 bases between the two germline ends. Germline V gene sequence: CDR1 MGHDK, CDR2 SYGVNS. The CDR3 region has the DNA TGTGCCAGCAGTGAATGGGCAGGCGGTGCTTTCTTT. It specifies CASSEWAGGAFF.

The chain links TRBV12-3 or TRBV12-4 to TRBJ2-1; D not resolved. Trimming took 7 bases from V and 10 from J, leaving 11 bases between them. The CDR3 spans 11 residues. Here the CDR3 reads CASTNYEEQFF. The CDR3 DNA reads as TGTGCCAGCACTAACTATGAAGAGCAGTTCTTC.

The V call is TRBV2, the J call TRBJ2-2, with unresolved D. Trimming took off 1 base at V and 1 base at J, with 7 bases between the two ends. The CDR3 extends over 15 amino acids. Germline V CDR1 and CDR2: SNHLY, FYNNEI. CDR3 nucleotide sequence: TGTGCCAGCAGTGAAGTTGGGGTGAACACCGGGGAGCTGTTTTTT. Protein: CASSEVGVNTGELFF.

The rearrangement links TRBV19 to TRBJ1-5, with TRBD1 matching over 7 bases. V trimming: 4 bases; J trimming: 7 bases; junction bases outside the gene matches: 4. The germline CDR1 and CDR2 sequences are LNHDA and SQIVND (reference sequence). The CDR3 is 13 amino acids. CDR3 in amino acids: CASSTTGAQPQHF. In nucleotides, the CDR3 is TGTGCCAGTAGTACCACAGGGGCCCAGCCCCAGCATTTT.

The genes are TRBV5-1 and TRBJ2-7; TRBD1 matches at 7 bases. Per germline, CDR1 SGHRS and CDR2 YFSETQ. V was pared by 0 bases and J by 0 bases, with 12 bases of the junction left unmatched. This CDR3 comprises 18 residues. The CDR3, as DNA: TGCGCCAGCAGCTTGGATCTCGTGACAGGGCGCTACTCCTACGAGCAGTACTTC. It yields the protein CASSLDLVTGRYSYEQYF.

This clone was observed a single time. This chain uses TRBV28 with TRBJ2-7; possible D gene TRBD2, 5 bases. Per germline, CDR1 MDHEN and CDR2 SYDVKM. Trimming left V 7 bases short and J 5 bases short, with 18 bases between. This CDR3 contains 14 residues. In DNA form, the CDR3 reads TGTGCCAGCACAATAGACGGAGTCGGGAACGAGCAGTACTTC. Protein: CASTIDGVGNEQYF.

The CDR3 DNA sequence: TGTGCCACCAGTGATTTGTTAGCTTTGCGCTCACACAATGAGCAGTTCTTC. Translation gives CATSDLLALRSHNEQFF. The chain carries TRBV24-1 and TRBJ2-1; D unclear. Trimming pared 0 bases from V and 5 bases from J, leaving 16 bases between. CDR1 and CDR2 from the germline V gene are KGHDR and SFDVKD. The CDR3 loop spans 17 amino acids.

The chain recombines TRBV19 with TRBJ2-7; D gene uncertain. Germline assignment: CDR1 LNHDA and CDR2 SQIVND (reference sequence). Trimming took 5 bases from V and 3 from J, leaving 17 bases between them. This CDR3 comprises 15 residues. For the CDR3, the DNA is TGTGCCAGTAGTGCCCGGGCCCTAAAAAGCTACGAGCAGTACTTC. Amino acids: CASSARALKSYEQYF. The full variable domain, completed using reference TRBV19 and TRBJ2-7, is DGGITQSPKYLFRKEGQNVTLSCEQNLNHDAMYWYRQDPGQGLRLIYYSQIVNDFQKGDIAEGYSVSREKKESFPLTVTSAQKNPTAFYLCASSARALKSYEQYFGPGTRLTVT.

The chain recombines TRBV20-1 with TRBJ2-7; 10 nucleotides align to TRBD2. The germline CDR1 and CDR2 sequences are DFQATT and SNEGSKA (reference sequence). The CDR3 covers 14 residues. After removal of 3 bases from V and 5 bases from J, the junction contained 7 bases not matched to a gene. CDR3 amino acids: CSASLVAGGNEQYF. CDR3 in DNA: TGCAGTGCTAGTCTGGTAGCGGGAGGCAACGAGCAGTACTTC.

The V gene is TRBV6-5, the J gene TRBJ1-6; D not certain. The CDR3 is 14 amino acids. Germline V gene sequence: CDR1 MNHEY, CDR2 SVGAGI. V lost 6 bases and J 8 bases, leaving 14 bases between the germline ends. Here the CDR3 reads CASSATWDDSPLHF. The CDR3 DNA reads TGTGCCAGCAGCGCTACATGGGATGATTCACCCCTCCACTTT.

This clone was recorded only once. The chain links TRBV28 to TRBJ2-7, with D perhaps being TRBD1 or TRBD2 (5 bases each). Per the germline V gene, CDR1 is MDHEN and CDR2 is SYDVKM. Trimming shortened V by 10 bases and J by 0 bases, and 13 bases separated the two germline ends. The CDR3 has 13 amino acids. The CDR3 sequence: CAIHRGGSYEQYF. The DNA for the CDR3 is TGTGCCATCCACCGGGGCGGCTCCTACGAGCAGTACTTC.

This chain connects TRBV20-1 to TRBJ2-1; D is unresolved. The germline V and J ends were trimmed by 2 bases and 5 bases, with 4 bases remaining between them. This CDR3 is 11 amino acids long. Germline V gene sequence: CDR1 DFQATT, CDR2 SNEGSKA (reference sequence). The CDR3 reads CSARSHNEQFF. In DNA form, the CDR3 reads TGCAGTGCTAGAAGTCACAATGAGCAGTTCTTC.

The chain uses TRBV15 and TRBJ1-2; D perhaps matches TRBD1 (6 bases). Germline V gene lookup returns CDR1 LNHNV and CDR2 YYDKDF (reference sequence). The CDR3 runs to 13 residues. Trimming stripped 5 bases from V and 5 bases from J, with 12 bases between. The CDR3 DNA sequence: TGTGCCACCAGCGCCAGGGGCGGGTATGGCTACACCTTC. Translated, it gives CATSARGGYGYTF.

The V and J genes are TRBV28 and TRBJ1-5; D is unresolved. The CDR3 is 14 residues long. CDR1 is MDHEN, CDR2 SYDVKM, per germline. Trimming left V 3 bases short and J 7 bases short, with 13 bases between. CDR3 sequence reads: CASSFLGSGQPQHF. For the CDR3, the DNA is TGTGCCAGCAGTTTTTTAGGGTCGGGACAGCCCCAGCATTTT.

J is TRBJ2-3 and V is TRBV6-2 or TRBV6-3; 8 bases map to TRBD2. CDR1 is MNHEY, CDR2 SVGEGT, per germline. The CDR3 consists of 15 residues. The trim removed 5 bases at V and 0 bases at J, leaving 4 bases unmatched. The CDR3: CASSVAGTSTDTQYF. CDR3 bases: TGTGCCAGCAGTGTAGCGGGGACTAGCACAGATACGCAGTATTTT.

This rearrangement joins TRBV11-2 to TRBJ1-6; no firm D call. This CDR3 has 19 residues. CDR1 is SGHAT, CDR2 FQNNGV, per germline. Trimming took off 2 bases at V and 3 bases at J, with 20 bases between the two ends. The CDR3 DNA sequence: TGTGCCAGCAGCTTATTACGGCCCCTAGGACGGGACTATAATTCACCCCTCCACTTT. This translates into CASSLLRPLGRDYNSPLHF.

The V call is TRBV7-8, the J call TRBJ2-2; TRBD1 aligns across 9 bases. This CDR3 region has 15 residues. Germline CDR1 is SGHVS and CDR2 is FQNEAQ. The junction had 8 bases not matched to a gene; V was cut back by 8 bases and J by 4 bases. The CDR3 loop reads CASFYRGRLTGELFF. The CDR3 region has the DNA TGTGCCAGCTTCTACAGGGGGCGCCTCACCGGGGAGCTGTTTTTT.

The rearrangement links TRBV28 to TRBJ2-4; weak D call: TRBD1 (5 bases). The CDR3 sequence is 13 residues long. Looked up from germline, CDR1 is MDHEN and CDR2 is SYDVKM. V dropped 7 bases and J dropped 3 bases, with 10 bases sitting between them. CDR3 bases: TGTGCCAGCACCTTCAGGGACAAAAACATTCAGTACTTC. Amino acid sequence: CASTFRDKNIQYF.

The table lists this clone with a few counts. The genes are TRBV5-4 and TRBJ1-3; D unclear. V dropped 3 bases and J dropped 4 bases, with 8 bases sitting between them. From germline, CDR1 is SGHNT and CDR2 YYREEE (reference sequence). The CDR3 covers 13 residues. The CDR3 here is CASSWSGGNTIYF. DNA of the CDR3: TGTGCCAGCAGCTGGTCGGGGGGAAACACCATATATTTT.

V gene TRBV12-5 combines with J gene TRBJ2-7; D is perhaps TRBD1 (6 bases). V was shortened by 3 bases and J by 2 bases, with 14 bases between the two germline ends. Germline V CDR1 and CDR2: LGHNT, FRNRAP. The CDR3 extends over 15 amino acids. The CDR3 bases are TGTGCTAGTGGTTTCAACAGGGTTTACCCCTACGAGCAGTACTTC. Translating it yields CASGFNRVYPYEQYF.

The genes are TRBV18 and TRBJ1-1, with unresolved D. Looked up from germline, CDR1 is KGHSH and CDR2 is LQKENI. There are 14 residues in the CDR3. Trimming took 4 bases from V and 1 from J, leaving 10 bases between them. The CDR3 region has the DNA TGTGCCAGCTCACAAAACCGGGCGAACACTGAAGCTTTCTTT. Translating gives CASSQNRANTEAFF. The variable domain in full, completed from reference TRBV18 and TRBJ1-1, reads NAGVMQNPRHLVRRRGQEARLRCSPMKGHSHVYWYRQLPEEGLKFMVYLQKENIIDESGMPKERFSAEFPKEGPSILRIQQVVRGDSAAYFCASSQNRANTEAFFGQGTRLTVV.

V and J are TRBV6-5 and TRBJ2-3; D gene ambiguous. V lost 6 bases and J lost 2, with 9 bases in between. Germline V gene lookup returns CDR1 MNHEY and CDR2 SVGAGI. The CDR3 contains 13 residues. CDR3 in DNA: TGTGCCAGCAGCCCGGTTTACACAGATACGCAGTATTTT. Its translation is CASSPVYTDTQYF.

The chain has TRBV25-1 and TRBJ1-2; D perhaps matches TRBD1 (5 bases). The germline V and J ends were trimmed by 1 base and 8 bases, with 11 bases remaining between them. CDR1 is MGHDK and CDR2 is SYGVNS in the germline V gene. The CDR3 spans 13 residues. The CDR3 sequence: CASSELGERGYTF. The CDR3 nucleotides read TGTGCCAGCAGTGAATTGGGGGAGCGGGGCTACACCTTC.